The T cell receptor beta chain under discussion was sequenced for a study of blood T cell repertoires in COVID-19. Under the authors' procedure: Estimation of nucleated cell counts was performed using reference gene primer amplification. Sequenced by immunoSEQ multiplex PCR; TCRdb stores in-frame clones only, minus some. From that table come the V and J calls and clone size; the DNA was used to work out D and trimming. This table has about 50,000 clones, 82% appearing once. This CDR3 is built from 15 residues. The ends were cut back, 1 base at V and 4 bases at J, with 13 bases in the middle. Germline V lookup: CDR1 SGHDN, CDR2 FVKESK.

This chain joins TRBV14 and TRBJ2-5; the D gene is possibly TRBD2 (6 bases). The sequence derives from a woman aged 55-69 years with acute or convalescent COVID-19. Sequences were obtained from peripheral blood. The DNA for the CDR3 is TGTGCCAGCAGCCAAGCCCGGCGGCGGGGAGAGACCCAGTACTTC. Protein sequence: CASSQARRRGETQYF.